This T cell receptor (beta chain) was sequenced for a study of blood T cell repertoires in COVID-19. CDR1 and CDR2 (germline): MDHEN, SYDVKM. V was clipped by 3 bases and J by 6 bases; unmatched bases: 5. This CDR3 region has 15 residues. Here immunoSEQ multiplex PCR was the method, and the copy in TCRdb shows in-frame clones only, minus some. The sample contains fewer than 200,000 clones, approximately 80% of which appear only once. Sequenced sample: peripheral blood. The chain links TRBV28 to TRBJ1-6; 7 bases are shared with TRBD1. The TCR sequence derives from an elderly woman with COVID-19, enrolled during active disease. The CDR3 region is CASSFWTGSNSPLHF. Here the CDR3 DNA reads TGTGCCAGCAGTTTCTGGACAGGCTCTAATTCACCCCTCCACTTT.